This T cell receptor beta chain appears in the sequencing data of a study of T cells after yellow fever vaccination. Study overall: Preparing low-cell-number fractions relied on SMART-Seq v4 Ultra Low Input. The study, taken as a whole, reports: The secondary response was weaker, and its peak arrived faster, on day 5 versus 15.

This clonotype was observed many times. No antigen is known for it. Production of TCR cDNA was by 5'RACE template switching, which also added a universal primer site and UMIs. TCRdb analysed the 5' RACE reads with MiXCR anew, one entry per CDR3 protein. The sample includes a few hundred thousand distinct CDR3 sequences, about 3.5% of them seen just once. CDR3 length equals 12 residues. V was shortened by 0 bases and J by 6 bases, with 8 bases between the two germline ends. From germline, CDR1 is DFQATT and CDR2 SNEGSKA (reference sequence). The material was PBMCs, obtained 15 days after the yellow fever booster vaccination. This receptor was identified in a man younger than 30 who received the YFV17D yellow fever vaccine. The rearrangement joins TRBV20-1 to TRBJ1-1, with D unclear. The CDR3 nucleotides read TGCAGTGCTAGAGACCCCGGGGCTGAAGCTTTCTTT. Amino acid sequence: CSARDPGAEAFF.